A selection of T cell receptor beta chains follows, all from one sample in a study of T cells after posttransplantation cyclophosphamide. Profiled with immunoSEQ multiplex PCR; TCRdb holds only in-frame clones, not every one. The repertoire has over 10,000 clones, roughly 1.9% of them found once; the top ten carry around 15%. The sample in question was PBMCs, obtained after allogeneic stem cell transplant with posttransplant cyclophosphamide. The origin of the receptors is a male patient in his thirties who received an allogeneic stem cell transplant from a related donor, was CMV-positive, and had no GVHD. The graft donor may have given rise to some T cells. The CDR3 runs from the conserved cysteine through the conserved F or W. The order of the fields is CDR3 protein, CDR3 DNA, V gene, clone size, J gene, D gene. A D gene is named only where the DNA matches it firmly. For some rows the clone size is stated as once, few or many, or as a class when expanded; others skip it.

CDR3: CASSQRGNYNEQFF
DNA: TGTGCCAGCAGCCAAAGGGGAAATTACAATGAGCAGTTCTTC
V: TRBV11-2
size: few
J: TRBJ2-1
D: NA

CDR3: CASSLQITSYEQYF
DNA: TGTGCCAGCTCACTACAGATAACTTCCTACGAGCAGTACTTC
V: TRBV18
size: NA
J: TRBJ2-7
D: NA

CDR3: CASSQDRGQGIEQYF
DNA: TGCGCCAGCAGCCAAGATAGGGGACAGGGGATCGAGCAGTACTTC
V: TRBV4-1
size: NA
J: TRBJ2-7
D: TRBD1

CDR3: CASSLSASGSPLRSETQYF
DNA: TGTGCCAGCAGCTTATCGGCTAGCGGGAGCCCTTTGAGGTCAGAGACCCAGTACTTC
V: TRBV7-9
size: few
J: TRBJ2-5
D: TRBD2

CDR3: CASSLRFPGTGGFGSYWQYF
DNA: TGTGCCAGCAGCTTGAGGTTTCCCGGGACAGGGGGCTTCGGATCCTACTGGCAGTACTTC
V: TRBV5-5
size: NA
J: TRBJ2-7
D: TRBD1

CDR3: CASSDRTGSSYNEQFF
DNA: TGTGCCAGCTCTGACCGGACTGGGAGCTCCTACAATGAGCAGTTCTTC
V: TRBV28
size: few
J: TRBJ2-1
D: NA

CDR3: CASSPLEEKLFF
DNA: TGTGCCAGCTCACCCCTAGAGGAAAAACTGTTTTTT
V: TRBV18
size: few
J: TRBJ1-4
D: NA

CDR3: CASSRRGGLETQYF
DNA: TGCGCCAGCAGTAGGCGGGGGGGCCTTGAGACCCAGTACTTC
V: TRBV5-1
size: NA
J: TRBJ2-5
D: TRBD2

CDR3: CASSDLAGGDTDTQYF
DNA: TGTGCCAGCAGTGACTTAGCGGGAGGGGACACAGATACGCAGTATTTT
V: TRBV6-4
size: few
J: TRBJ2-3
D: TRBD2

CDR3: CASSGLAGEIDTQYF
DNA: TGTGCCAGCAGCGGTCTAGCGGGAGAAATAGATACGCAGTATTTT
V: TRBV11-2
size: NA
J: TRBJ2-3
D: TRBD2

CDR3: CASSSGLLGNSYEQYF
DNA: TGTGCCAGCAGTTCAGGATTACTAGGAAACTCCTACGAGCAGTACTTC
V: TRBV28
size: few
J: TRBJ2-7
D: NA

CDR3: CASLRGRQYGYTF
DNA: TGTGCCAGCCTGAGGGGGCGTCAGTATGGCTACACCTTC
V: TRBV2
size: NA
J: TRBJ1-2
D: TRBD1

CDR3: CASRSTGNTEAFF
DNA: TGTGCCAGCAGATCAACAGGGAACACTGAAGCTTTCTTT
V: TRBV7-2
size: few
J: TRBJ1-1
D: NA

CDR3: CASNNRQRGATNEKLFF
DNA: TGCGCCAGCAACAACAGGCAGCGGGGAGCAACTAATGAAAAACTGTTTTTT
V: TRBV23-1
size: few
J: TRBJ1-4
D: NA

CDR3: CASSRGSGELFF
DNA: TGTGCCAGCAGCCGGGGATCCGGGGAGCTGTTTTTT
V: TRBV7-9
size: medium-sized
J: TRBJ2-2
D: NA

CDR3: CASSQERTGRTNEQFF
DNA: TGCGCCAGCAGCCAAGAGAGAACAGGGAGAACTAATGAGCAGTTCTTC
V: TRBV4-3
size: few
J: TRBJ2-1
D: NA

CDR3: CASPGLAGDRRYEQYF
DNA: TGTGCCAGCCCGGGACTAGCGGGAGATCGAAGGTACGAGCAGTACTTC
V: TRBV27
size: few
J: TRBJ2-7
D: TRBD2

CDR3: CASRLEDSPNQPQHF
DNA: TGTGCCAGCAGACTCGAGGACAGCCCAAATCAGCCCCAGCATTTT
V: TRBV2
size: few
J: TRBJ1-5
D: NA

CDR3: CASRQQGVVTYEQYF
DNA: TGTGCCAGCAGGCAGCAGGGGGTAGTGACCTACGAGCAGTACTTC
V: TRBV2
size: NA
J: TRBJ2-7
D: TRBD1

CDR3: CASIGARGDEQFF
DNA: TGTGCCAGTATCGGGGCCCGGGGGGATGAGCAGTTCTTC
V: TRBV19
size: NA
J: TRBJ2-1
D: TRBD2

CDR3: CASSLQGGNTEAFF
DNA: TGCGCCAGCAGCTTGCAGGGGGGGAACACTGAAGCTTTCTTT
V: TRBV5-1
size: few
J: TRBJ1-1
D: TRBD1

CDR3: CAWSWYTEQFF
DNA: TGTGCCTGGAGCTGGTACACTGAGCAGTTCTTC
V: TRBV30
size: few
J: TRBJ2-1
D: NA

CDR3: CASSTTGYGNTIYF
DNA: TGTGCCAGCAGTACTACAGGCTACGGAAACACCATATATTTT
V: TRBV2
size: NA
J: TRBJ1-3
D: NA

CDR3: CASSTRGSGEQYF
DNA: TGTGCCAGCAGCACTCGGGGGTCGGGGGAGCAGTACTTC
V: TRBV9
size: NA
J: TRBJ2-7
D: NA

CDR3: CASSPDSRRANEQYF
DNA: TGTGCCAGCAGCCCCGACAGTAGACGAGCCAACGAGCAGTACTTC
V: TRBV7-2
size: NA
J: TRBJ2-7
D: NA

CDR3: CATSTYGGSYEQYF
DNA: TGTGCCACCAGCACCTACGGGGGATCCTACGAGCAGTACTTC
V: TRBV15
size: NA
J: TRBJ2-7
D: NA

CDR3: CASSSRDRDTGELFF
DNA: TGTGCCAGCAGTTCCCGGGACAGAGACACCGGGGAGCTGTTTTTT
V: TRBV27
size: NA
J: TRBJ2-2
D: TRBD1

CDR3: CASSLETANLPQHF
DNA: TGTGCCAGCAGTTTAGAGACAGCGAATTTGCCCCAGCATTTT
V: TRBV28
size: NA
J: TRBJ1-5
D: NA

CDR3: CASSSGGVTGELFF
DNA: TGTGCCAGCAGCTCGGGGGGAGTTACCGGGGAGCTGTTTTTT
V: TRBV7-3
size: NA
J: TRBJ2-2
D: TRBD2

CDR3: CASSLAEVAPGTRVKTQYF
DNA: TGTGCCAGCAGCTTGGCCGAGGTCGCACCTGGGACAAGAGTTAAGACCCAGTACTTC
V: TRBV5-6
size: NA
J: TRBJ2-5
D: NA

CDR3: CASSQGDTQETQYF
DNA: TGTGCCAGTAGTCAAGGGGACACCCAAGAGACCCAGTACTTC
V: TRBV19
size: NA
J: TRBJ2-5
D: NA

CDR3: CASSRSGGAVNEQFF
DNA: TGTGCCAGCAGCCGTAGCGGGGGGGCCGTAAATGAGCAGTTCTTC
V: TRBV6-5
size: few
J: TRBJ2-1
D: TRBD2

CDR3: CASSLSPGQGNYGYTF
DNA: TGTGCCAGCAGCTTATCCCCGGGACAGGGGAACTATGGCTACACCTTC
V: TRBV13
size: NA
J: TRBJ1-2
D: TRBD1

CDR3: CSAAENTEAFF
DNA: TGCAGTGCTGCGGAGAACACTGAAGCTTTCTTT
V: TRBV20-1
size: few
J: TRBJ1-1
D: NA

CDR3: CASSLGQGPQYF
DNA: TGTGCCAGCAGCCTAGGACAGGGACCGCAGTATTTT
V: TRBV7-2
size: few
J: TRBJ2-3
D: TRBD1

CDR3: CASSKTGLREPQHF
DNA: TGTGCCAGCTCTAAGACTGGCTTACGGGAGCCCCAGCATTTT
V: TRBV28
size: NA
J: TRBJ1-5
D: NA

CDR3: CASGLVVGGAYEQYF
DNA: TGTGCTAGTGGTTTGGTGGTCGGGGGGGCCTACGAGCAGTACTTC
V: TRBV12-5
size: NA
J: TRBJ2-7
D: TRBD2

CDR3: CASRIGGTSRDNEQFF
DNA: TGTGCCAGCAGGATCGGGGGGACTAGCCGGGACAATGAGCAGTTCTTC
V: TRBV7-2
size: few
J: TRBJ2-1
D: TRBD2

CDR3: CASSRDGTRFNEQFF
DNA: TGCGCCAGCAGCCGGGACGGGACTAGGTTCAATGAGCAGTTCTTC
V: TRBV4-3
size: NA
J: TRBJ2-1
D: TRBD2

CDR3: CASSEPTGDYGYTF
DNA: TGTGCCAGCAGTGAGCCGACAGGCGACTATGGCTACACCTTC
V: TRBV28
size: few
J: TRBJ1-2
D: NA

CDR3: CASSYSGTGVYYGYTF
DNA: TGTGCCAGCAGTTATAGTGGGACAGGGGTGTACTATGGCTACACCTTC
V: TRBV7-9
size: NA
J: TRBJ1-2
D: TRBD1

CDR3: CASREGLAEGELFF
DNA: TGCGCCAGCAGGGAGGGACTAGCGGAAGGGGAGCTGTTTTTT
V: TRBV5-1
size: few
J: TRBJ2-2
D: TRBD2

CDR3: CASSYLGGETQYF
DNA: TGTGCCAGCAGTTATTTAGGCGGAGAGACCCAGTACTTC
V: TRBV6-5
size: NA
J: TRBJ2-5
D: NA

CDR3: CASSLGTSGSYEQYF
DNA: TGTGCCAGCAGTTTAGGGACTAGCGGTTCCTACGAGCAGTACTTC
V: TRBV28
size: NA
J: TRBJ2-7
D: TRBD2

CDR3: CASRDFLDTQYF
DNA: TGCGCCAGCAGGGACTTTCTCGATACGCAGTATTTT
V: TRBV5-1
size: NA
J: TRBJ2-3
D: NA

CDR3: CSVWTSGRAYNEQFF
DNA: TGCAGCGTGTGGACTAGCGGGAGGGCCTACAATGAGCAGTTCTTC
V: TRBV29-1
size: few
J: TRBJ2-1
D: TRBD2

CDR3: CASSQGGDSYNEQFF
DNA: TGTGCCAGCAGCCAAGGGGGGGATTCCTACAATGAGCAGTTCTTC
V: TRBV5-4
size: few
J: TRBJ2-1
D: NA

CDR3: CASSRGGTYNEQFF
DNA: TGTGCCAGCAGCCGTGGGGGGACCTACAATGAGCAGTTCTTC
V: TRBV7-3
size: NA
J: TRBJ2-1
D: NA

CDR3: CARAPPARAGQGLAKNIQYF
DNA: TGTGCCAGAGCTCCCCCCGCCCGTGCGGGACAGGGGTTAGCCAAAAACATTCAGTACTTC
V: TRBV6-4
size: NA
J: TRBJ2-4
D: TRBD1

CDR3: CASSLSAGDQYEQYF
DNA: TGTGCCAGCAGCTTATCAGCGGGGGACCAATACGAGCAGTACTTC
V: TRBV11-1
size: few
J: TRBJ2-7
D: TRBD2

CDR3: CSVVGGAKNIQYF
DNA: TGCAGCGTTGTTGGGGGGGCCAAAAACATTCAGTACTTC
V: TRBV29-1
size: few
J: TRBJ2-4
D: NA